Following are 20 T cell receptor beta chains from one sample sequenced in a study of memory CD4+ T cells and cytomegalovirus serostatus. Libraries were prepared by immunoSEQ multiplex PCR; TCRdb keeps only in-frame clonotypes and omits some of them. The repertoire has about 75,000 clones, approximately 78% of them found once; the top ten carry 2.5% to 3%. The sort gate was single viable CD3+CD4+CD8-CD45RO+ cells for memory CD4+ T cells. Sequencing used memory CD4+ T cells from blood. Source of these receptors: an adult in good health and CMV-seropositive.

This clone showed up just a few times. V usage is TRBV28 and J usage is TRBJ1-2, with D hard to call. Deletions cut 5 bases from V and 6 bases from J, with 4 bases between. The germline V gene has CDR1 MDHEN and CDR2 SYDVKM. CDR3 length: 10 amino acids. CDR3 DNA: TGTGCCAGCAGTCAGAATGGCTACACCTTC. Translating it yields CASSQNGYTF.

This clone was counted a few times. This sequence joins TRBV19 and TRBJ1-6; 7 bases match TRBD1. The trim removed 3 bases at V and 7 bases at J, leaving 3 bases unmatched. The germline gives CDR1 LNHDA, CDR2 SQIVND (reference sequence). This CDR3 is 14 amino acids long. In nucleotides, the CDR3 is TGTGCCAGTAGTATGGGACAGATCAATTCACCCCTCCACTTT. Residues: CASSMGQINSPLHF.

The rearrangement uses TRBV5-1 and TRBJ1-4; D remains unclear. Germline CDR1 and CDR2: SGHRS and YFSETQ. The CDR3 runs 14 residues. V shed 1 base and J shed 2 bases, with 6 bases lying between them. The CDR3 DNA reads TGCGCCAGCAGCTTGTCTGGCACTAATGAAAAACTGTTTTTT. Amino acids: CASSLSGTNEKLFF.

The chain has TRBV30 and TRBJ1-5; D remains unclear. The CDR3 loop spans 14 amino acids. V dropped 1 base and J dropped 4 bases, with 11 bases sitting between them. CDR1 and CDR2 from the germline V gene are GTSNPN and SVGIG (reference sequence). CDR3 sequence reads: CAWSAGIRNQPQHF. The CDR3 bases are TGTGCCTGGAGTGCAGGTATAAGGAATCAGCCCCAGCATTTT.

V is TRBV30 and J is TRBJ1-1; TRBD1 is a possible D gene (6 bases). V was shortened by 0 bases and J by 7 bases, with 9 bases between the two germline ends. Per the germline V gene, CDR1 is GTSNPN and CDR2 is SVGIG (reference sequence). The CDR3 totals 12 residues. For the CDR3, the DNA is TGTGCCTGGAGTGTACAGGGCGGTGAAGCTTTCTTT. Translated, it gives CAWSVQGGEAFF.

A single count supports this clone. The V gene is TRBV29-1, the J gene TRBJ2-1, with a weak D call TRBD2 (5 bases). CDR1 SQVTM and CDR2 ANQGSEA come from the germline V gene. CDR3 length: 13 amino acids. V was clipped by 4 bases and J by 0 bases, with 7 bases between them. The CDR3 loop reads CSVGESSYNEQFF. In DNA form, the CDR3 reads TGCAGCGTTGGGGAGAGCTCCTACAATGAGCAGTTCTTC.

The chain recombines TRBV6-1 with TRBJ1-5, with 7 nucleotides matching TRBD1. This CDR3 has 13 residues. V lost 8 bases, J lost 1 base, and 2 bases stayed unmatched. In germline, CDR1 is MNHNS, CDR2 SASEGT. CDR3 nucleotide sequence: TGTGCCAGCTCACAGGGGAGCAATCAGCCCCAGCATTTT. This gives the protein CASSQGSNQPQHF.

The chain carries TRBV15 and TRBJ1-1, with D uncertain. The germline V and J ends were trimmed by 0 bases and 4 bases, with 9 bases remaining between them. The CDR3 is made up of 14 amino acids. Germline CDR1 and CDR2: LNHNV and YYDKDF (reference sequence). This CDR3 is CATSREVEVTEAFF. The DNA for the CDR3 is TGTGCCACCAGCAGAGAAGTTGAGGTCACTGAAGCTTTCTTT.

This chain uses TRBV2 with TRBJ1-6; a weak D match, TRBD1 (6 bases). V was clipped by 4 bases and J by 6 bases, with 13 bases between them. Looked up from germline, CDR1 is SNHLY and CDR2 is FYNNEI. The CDR3 totals 15 residues. DNA for the CDR3: TGTGCCAGCAGTGTGGCAAGGGGGGCTAATTCACCCCTCCACTTT. The encoded protein is CASSVARGANSPLHF. Combining the CDR3 with reference TRBV2 and TRBJ1-6 gives the whole variable domain EPEVTQTPSHQVTQMGQEVILRCVPISNHLYFYWYRQILGQKVEFLVSFYNNEISEKSEIFDDQFSVERPDGSNFTLKIRSTKLEDSAMYFCASSVARGANSPLHFGNGTRLTVT.

V is TRBV4-1 and J is TRBJ2-5; 12 nucleotides align to TRBD2. From germline, CDR1 is MGHRA and CDR2 YSYEKL. The CDR3 consists of 20 residues. Losses at the gene ends were 1 base for V and 5 bases for J; bases not matched to a gene: 17. CDR3 in amino acids: CASSQAPASGGVGGQETQYF. The CDR3 DNA reads TGCGCCAGCAGCCAAGCCCCAGCTAGCGGGGGGGTAGGTGGGCAGGAGACCCAGTACTTC.

This rearrangement joins TRBV6-5 to TRBJ1-2; no firm D call. This CDR3 is 12 amino acids long. Deletions cut 1 base from V and 8 bases from J, with 8 bases between. Germline V gene data show CDR1 as MNHEY and CDR2 as SVGAGI. The CDR3 loop is CASSYLGGGYTF. CDR3 DNA sequence: TGTGCCAGCAGTTACTTGGGAGGCGGCTACACCTTC.

This clone has only one observation. This sequence joins TRBV30 and TRBJ2-5, with a possible D match to TRBD1 (6 bases). Germline loops: CDR1 GTSNPN, CDR2 SVGIG (reference sequence). V was pared by 1 base and J by 4 bases, with 10 bases between. CDR3 length equals 13 residues. Here the CDR3 reads CAWSAGAGETQYF. CDR3 nucleotides: TGTGCCTGGAGTGCAGGGGCAGGAGAGACCCAGTACTTC.

The chain employs TRBV28 and TRBJ1-3; a possible D gene is TRBD1 (5 bases). Trimming removed 5 bases from V and 6 bases from J, with 23 bases in between. The V gene's germline CDR1 is MDHEN and CDR2 SYDVKM. The CDR3 consists of 17 residues. The CDR3 reads CASSQWGGTRDKNTIYF. The CDR3 DNA reads TGTGCCAGCAGTCAGTGGGGAGGGACTCGGGATAAAAACACCATATATTTT.

The V and J genes are TRBV19 and TRBJ1-3; no reliable D call. V lost 6 bases, J lost 0 bases, and 9 bases lay in between. This CDR3 has 14 amino acids. CDR1 and CDR2 (germline): LNHDA, SQIVND (reference sequence). The CDR3 here is CASSMGGSGNTIYF. CDR3 in DNA: TGTGCCAGTAGCATGGGTGGCTCTGGAAACACCATATATTTT.

The chain employs TRBV9 and TRBJ2-6; D tentatively reads TRBD1 or TRBD2 (5 bases each). The CDR3 sequence is 16 residues long. In germline, CDR1 is SGDLS, CDR2 YYNGEE. V lost 4 bases to trimming and J lost 0 bases, with 11 bases between them. Written as DNA, the CDR3 is TGTGCCAGCAGCTCGGGACGGATCTCTGGGGCCAACGTCCTGACTTTC. This translates into CASSSGRISGANVLTF.

To note about this clone: This specimen includes other DNA sequences encoding the same CDR3. The chain is built from TRBV19 and TRBJ2-1; D gene uncertain. The germline CDR1 and CDR2 sequences are LNHDA and SQIVND (reference sequence). The V gene lost 1 base and the J gene lost 7 bases, with 8 bases spanning the gap. This CDR3 region has 13 residues. The CDR3 nucleotides read TGTGCCAGTAGTATAGCGGGTTCTAATGAGCAGTTCTTC. This sequence encodes CASSIAGSNEQFF. The whole variable domain, remainder taken from reference TRBV19 and TRBJ2-1, is DGGITQSPKYLFRKEGQNVTLSCEQNLNHDAMYWYRQDPGQGLRLIYYSQIVNDFQKGDIAEGYSVSREKKESFPLTVTSAQKNPTAFYLCASSIAGSNEQFFGPGTRLTVL.

This sequence joins TRBV27 and TRBJ2-1; 7 nucleotides align to TRBD1. The CDR3 has 14 amino acids. The germline CDR1 and CDR2 sequences are MNHEY and SMNVEV (reference sequence). The V segment lost 3 bases and the J segment 8 bases; nucleotides outside the gene matches: 7. Here the CDR3 reads CASSFTARGYEQFF. As DNA, the CDR3 is TGTGCCAGCAGTTTTACGGCCAGGGGGTATGAGCAGTTCTTC.

The chain is built from TRBV6-1 and TRBJ2-5, with D possibly matching TRBD2 (5 bases). Per the germline V gene, CDR1 is MNHNS and CDR2 is SASEGT. With 6 bases removed from V and 5 bases from J, the gap between germline ends came to 16 bases. The CDR3 consists of 14 residues. Here the CDR3 reads CASSENSGSETQYF. The CDR3 region has the DNA TGTGCCAGCAGCGAGAATTCGGGGTCTGAGACCCAGTACTTC.

The chain links TRBV10-3 to TRBJ1-4, with 9 bases identical to TRBD1. After removal of 5 bases from V and 13 bases from J, the junction contained 11 bases not matched to a gene. This CDR3 region has 14 residues. From germline, CDR1 is ENHRY and CDR2 SYGVKD. The DNA of the CDR3 is TGTGCCATCAGTACCGGGACAGGGCCGGGGGTACTGTTTTTT. This translates into CAISTGTGPGVLFF.

The chain recombines TRBV2 with TRBJ2-2; D uncertain. CDR3 length equals 14 residues. The V end was cut by 3 bases, the J end by 5 bases, with 10 bases between. The germline gives CDR1 SNHLY, CDR2 FYNNEI. The CDR3 coding sequence is TGTGCCAGCAGTGATACGCGTTGGACCGGGGAGCTGTTTTTT. It yields the protein CASSDTRWTGELFF.